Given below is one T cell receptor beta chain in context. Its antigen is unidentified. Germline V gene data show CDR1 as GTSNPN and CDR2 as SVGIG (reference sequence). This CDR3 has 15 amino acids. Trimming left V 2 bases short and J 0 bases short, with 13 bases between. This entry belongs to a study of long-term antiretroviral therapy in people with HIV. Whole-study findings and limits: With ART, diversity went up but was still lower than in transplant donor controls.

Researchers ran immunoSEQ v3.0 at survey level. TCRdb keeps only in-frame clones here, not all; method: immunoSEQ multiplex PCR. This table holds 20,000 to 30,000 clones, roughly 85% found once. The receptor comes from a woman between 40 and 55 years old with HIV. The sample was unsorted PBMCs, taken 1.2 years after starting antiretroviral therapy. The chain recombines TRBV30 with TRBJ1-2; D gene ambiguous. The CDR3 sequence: CAWSRRVWANYGYTF. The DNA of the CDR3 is TGTGCCTGGAGTCGGCGGGTCTGGGCTAACTATGGCTACACCTTC.